The clone carrying this T cell receptor beta chain came up many times. Its antigen is unknown. The entry originates in a study of neurological immune-mediated disorders. Study at large: Among the roughly 35 patients with multiple sclerosis, 31 were relapsing-remitting, while 3 were secondary progressive. Study-wide results and caveats: Association with the multiple sclerosis repertoire cluster was not found for any clinical or MRI feature.

Time point meaning: longitudinal time-point 3. PBMCs stored at -80 C, 2 million in total, were the source of the unsorted libraries. MiXCR was run by TCRdb on the 5' RACE reads, yielding one entry per CDR3 protein. The sample lists about 80,000 distinct CDR3 sequences; about 4.3% were seen once. Germline V CDR1 and CDR2: MNHEY, SMNVEV (reference sequence). This CDR3 has 17 residues. Trimming cost V 2 bases and J 0 bases, with 13 bases left between them. The chain is built from TRBV27 and TRBJ2-2, with D possibly TRBD1 on 6 matching bases. The sequence came from a woman in her sixties with multiple sclerosis. What was sequenced was PBMCs. CDR3 sequence reads: CASSLPLTGTNTGELFF. CDR3 DNA: TGTGCCAGCAGTTTACCCCTAACAGGGACGAACACCGGGGAGCTGTTTTTT.